This T cell receptor beta chain is from a study of CD8 T cells in Susac syndrome. Reverse transcription of 0.5 to 1 ug RNA was performed with random hexamers. Amplification of the TCR beta CDR3 was carried out by immunoSEQ multiplex PCR, which spanned a total of 54 Vbeta and 13 Jbeta segments. TCRdb itself ran the immunoSEQ multiplex PCR reads through MiXCR, one entry per CDR3 protein. The data show around 80,000 distinct CDR3 sequences, with 93% seen just once and approximately 0.5% held by the top ten. This CDR3 spans 15 amino acids. Trimming removed 8 bases from V and 1 base from J, with 18 bases in between. Looked up from germline, CDR1 is SNHLY and CDR2 is FYNNEI.

The origin of this receptor is a human donor with Susac syndrome. The V and J genes are TRBV2 and TRBJ2-7; TRBD1 is a possible D gene (7 bases). Sequenced sample: CD8+ T cells from PBMCs. The CDR3 DNA sequence: TGTGCCAGCGACGATCGGAGGGACAGTTCCTACGAGCAGTACTTC. It yields the protein CASDDRRDSSYEQYF.